The 9 T cell receptor beta chains given below trace back to one sample, sequenced in a study of T cell responses to AZD1222 COVID-19 vaccine. The data were produced by immunoSEQ multiplex PCR, yet TCRdb's version contains in-frame clones alone and is incomplete. Among roughly 100,000 clones, around 89% were seen once, and the ten largest hold roughly 1.7%. The material sequenced was peripheral blood, taken on day 0 of AZD1222 vaccination. Receptors originate from an adult in good health.

This clone has a single count. The chain recombines TRBV5-1 with TRBJ2-1; possibly TRBD2 for D (6 bases). Germline-derived CDR1 and CDR2 are SGHRS and YFSETQ. Between the trimmed V and J ends, which lost 0 bases and 5 bases, there was a span of 12 bases. The CDR3 extends over 15 amino acids. As DNA, the CDR3 is TGCGCCAGCAGCTTGGATGTAGCGGAGAACAATGAGCAGTTCTTC. This translates into CASSLDVAENNEQFF.

V is TRBV29-1 and J is TRBJ1-3, with D unclear. CDR3 length: 14 residues. Germline V gene lookup returns CDR1 SQVTM and CDR2 ANQGSEA. With 4 bases removed from V and 4 bases from J, the gap between germline ends came to 14 bases. The CDR3 bases are TGCAGCGTTGCAGAGGGCTCAATAGGAAACACCATATATTTT. Amino acid sequence: CSVAEGSIGNTIYF.

This clone occurred once. The chain combines TRBV7-8 with TRBJ2-3; TRBD2 agrees at 11 bases. The CDR3 consists of 15 residues. V was pared by 5 bases and J by 7 bases, with 8 bases of the junction left unmatched. The V gene's germline CDR1 is SGHVS and CDR2 FQNEAQ. The DNA of the CDR3 is TGTGCCAGCAGCCCGCTAGCGGGGGGCCGAAATACGCAGTATTTT. This codes for CASSPLAGGRNTQYF.

This clone was seen only once. The chain employs TRBV3-1 (or the pseudogene TRBV3-2) and TRBJ2-7; maybe TRBD2 (6 bases). V lost 0 bases and J lost 5, with 14 bases in between. Germline CDR1 and CDR2: LGHDT and YNNKEL (reference sequence). The CDR3 consists of 15 residues. CDR3 sequence reads: CASSQEEGSVHEQYF. CDR3 DNA: TGTGCCAGCAGCCAAGAGGAGGGATCGGTCCACGAGCAGTACTTC.

The J gene is TRBJ1-5, the V gene TRBV27, with D possibly being TRBD1 (5 bases). The CDR3 length is 14 residues. Germline CDR1 MNHEY, CDR2 SMNVEV (reference sequence). V was shortened by 5 bases and J by 7 bases, with 15 bases between the two germline ends. The CDR3 DNA follows: TGTGCCAGCAGTATCCACGGGACTGGGCAGCCCCAGCATTTT. It is translated as CASSIHGTGQPQHF.

The rearrangement links TRBV5-1 to TRBJ1-2; D not resolved. Between the trimmed V and J ends, which lost 5 bases and 2 bases, there was a span of 13 bases. CDR3 length: 14 residues. CDR1 is SGHRS and CDR2 is YFSETQ in the germline V gene. Here the CDR3 reads CASRSAPSNYGYTF. As DNA, the CDR3 is TGCGCCAGCAGATCGGCCCCCTCGAACTATGGCTACACCTTC.

V gene TRBV12-5 combines with J gene TRBJ1-5; 9 nucleotides agree with TRBD1. The CDR3 runs 15 residues. V lost 7 bases and J lost 8; bases outside the gene matches: 12. Looked up from germline, CDR1 is LGHNT and CDR2 is FRNRAP. The CDR3 protein is CASAKDRGRLEPQHF. CDR3 DNA: TGTGCTAGTGCTAAGGACAGGGGAAGGCTTGAGCCCCAGCATTTT.

Worth noting for this clone: An end of the junction differs from the germline gene, which may be a read error. V and J are TRBV4-2 and TRBJ2-2; TRBD2 aligns across 12 bases. Germline V gives CDR1 LGHNA, CDR2 YNFKEQ. The CDR3 runs 18 residues. The CDR3 nucleotides are TGTGCCAGCAGCGAAGAGGTACTAGCGGGGGGGAACACCGGGGAGCTGTTTTTT. This codes for CASSEEVLAGGNTGELFF.

This sequence joins TRBV5-1 and TRBJ2-1, with a tentative D call TRBD1 (6 bases). This CDR3 has 15 residues. V shed 7 bases and J shed 0 bases, with 14 bases lying between them. CDR1 and CDR2 (germline): SGHRS, YFSETQ. CDR3 bases: TGCGCCAGCGGGGAACAGGGTAGCTCCTACAATGAGCAGTTCTTC. Its translation: CASGEQGSSYNEQFF.